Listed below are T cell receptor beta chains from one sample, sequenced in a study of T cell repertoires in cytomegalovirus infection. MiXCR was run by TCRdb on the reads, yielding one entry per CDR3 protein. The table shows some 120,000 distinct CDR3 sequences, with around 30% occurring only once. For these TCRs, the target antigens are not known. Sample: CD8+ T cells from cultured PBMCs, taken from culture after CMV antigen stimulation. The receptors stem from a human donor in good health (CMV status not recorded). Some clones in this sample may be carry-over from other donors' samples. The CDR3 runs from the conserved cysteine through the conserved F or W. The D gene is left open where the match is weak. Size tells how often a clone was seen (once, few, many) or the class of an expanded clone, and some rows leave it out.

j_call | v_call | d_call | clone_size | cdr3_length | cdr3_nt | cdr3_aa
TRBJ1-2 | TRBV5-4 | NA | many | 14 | TGTGCCAGCAGCCCGCTGGGTGGGAGGGATGGCTACACCTTC | CASSPLGGRDGYTF
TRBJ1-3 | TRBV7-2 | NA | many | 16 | TGTGCCAGCAGCTTAGAAGTTACAAACCCTGGAAACACCATATATTTT | CASSLEVTNPGNTIYF
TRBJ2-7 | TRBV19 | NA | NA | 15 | TGTGCCAGTAGTTGGGGCTCTGGAGGCCGCTACGAGCAGTACTTC | CASSWGSGGRYEQYF
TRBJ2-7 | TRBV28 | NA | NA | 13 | TGTGCCAGCAGCTCCCGACAGTTCTACGAGCAGTACTTC | CASSSRQFYEQYF
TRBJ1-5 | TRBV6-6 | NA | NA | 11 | TGTGCCAGCAGTTTCGAGCAGCCCCAGCATTTT | CASSFEQPQHF
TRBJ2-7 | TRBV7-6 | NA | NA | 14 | TGTGCCAGCAGCTTAGGTCGGGAAAGCTACGAGCAGTACTTC | CASSLGRESYEQYF
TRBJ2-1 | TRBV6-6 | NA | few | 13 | TGTGCCAGCAGTGGCCACGGAAACAATGAGCAGTTCTTC | CASSGHGNNEQFF
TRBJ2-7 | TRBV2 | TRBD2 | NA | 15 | TGTGCCAGCAGTGAGTTTGCGGGAGACTCCTACGAGCAGTACTTC | CASSEFAGDSYEQYF
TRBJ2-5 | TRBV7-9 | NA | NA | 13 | TGTGCCAGCAGCTCATACAGTTCCGAGACCCAGTACTTC | CASSSYSSETQYF
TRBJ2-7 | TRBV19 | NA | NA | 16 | TGTGCCAGTAGTATATGGGCCCTTGTGGGCGAGTACGAGCAGTACTTC | CASSIWALVGEYEQYF
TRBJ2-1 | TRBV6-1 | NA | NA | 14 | TGTGCCAGCAGTGCCCTCAGGGAGGACAATGAGCAGTTCTTC | CASSALREDNEQFF
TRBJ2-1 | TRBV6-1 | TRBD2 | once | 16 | TGTGCCAGCAGGTCGGGACTAGCGGGGGGGCTCCATGAGCAGTTCTTC | CASRSGLAGGLHEQFF
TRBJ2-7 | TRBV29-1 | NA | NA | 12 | TGCAGCGGGGGGGACTTCGCCTACGAGCAGTACTTC | CSGGDFAYEQYF
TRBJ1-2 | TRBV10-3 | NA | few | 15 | TGTGCCATCAGTCCCCGGGACATCTTAGCCCATGGCTACACCTTC | CAISPRDILAHGYTF
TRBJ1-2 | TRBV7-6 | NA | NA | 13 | TGTGCCAGCAGCCTGACGGAACTCCATGGCTACACCTTC | CASSLTELHGYTF
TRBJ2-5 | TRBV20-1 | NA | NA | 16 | TGCAGTGCTAGACGATCGGGGCCCCCTATGGAAGAGACCCAGTACTTC | CSARRSGPPMEETQYF
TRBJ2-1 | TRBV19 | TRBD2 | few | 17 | TGTGCCAGTAGTATAGATCCTCCGGGACTAGCAAGGAATGAGCAGTTCTTC | CASSIDPPGLARNEQFF
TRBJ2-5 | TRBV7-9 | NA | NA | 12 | TGTGCCAGCAGCTCCGTGGTTGAGACCCAGTACTTC | CASSSVVETQYF
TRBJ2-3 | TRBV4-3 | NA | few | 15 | TGCGCCAGCAGCCAAGATGGGACTAGCACAGATACGCAGTATTTT | CASSQDGTSTDTQYF
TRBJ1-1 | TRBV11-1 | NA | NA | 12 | TGTGCCAGCAGCTTCCGGGACCTTGAAGCTTTCTTT | CASSFRDLEAFF
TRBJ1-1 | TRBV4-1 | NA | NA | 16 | TGCGCCAGCAGCCAGCCGCCTCGGGGGGGGAACACTGAAGCTTTCTTT | CASSQPPRGGNTEAFF
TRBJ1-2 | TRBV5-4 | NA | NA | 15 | TGTGCCAGCAGCTCAACAGGGATAAGAGCGGGGGGCTACACCTTC | CASSSTGIRAGGYTF
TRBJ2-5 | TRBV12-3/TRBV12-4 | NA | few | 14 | TGTGCCAGCAGTTTAGGAACAGACCAAGAGACCCAGTACTTC | CASSLGTDQETQYF
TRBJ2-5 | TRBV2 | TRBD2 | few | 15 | TGTGCCAGCAGGGTCGACGGGGGGGCGGTAGAGACCCAGTACTTC | CASRVDGGAVETQYF
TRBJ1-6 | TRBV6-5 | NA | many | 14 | TGTGCCAGCAGTTACGGAGCAATTAATTCACCCCTCCACTTT | CASSYGAINSPLHF
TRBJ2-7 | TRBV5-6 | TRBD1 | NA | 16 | TGTGCCAGCAGCTTAGGCTTCGGGGGACAGGGCTACGAGCAGTACTTC | CASSLGFGGQGYEQYF
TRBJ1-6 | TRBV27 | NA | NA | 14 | TGTGCCAGCAGTTTACTGGGAAGCCCTTCACCCCTCCACTTT | CASSLLGSPSPLHF
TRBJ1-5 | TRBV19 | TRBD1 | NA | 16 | TGTGCCACCGCACGGACAGGGCATTATAGCAATCAGCCCCAGCATTTT | CATARTGHYSNQPQHF
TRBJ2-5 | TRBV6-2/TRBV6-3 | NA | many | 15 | TGTGCCAGCAGTTCCTACGGGACACCCCAAGAGACCCAGTACTTC | CASSSYGTPQETQYF
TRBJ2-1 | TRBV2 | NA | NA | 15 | TGTGCCAGCAGTGGGTCGGCAGGTCCCTACAATGAGCAGTTCTTC | CASSGSAGPYNEQFF
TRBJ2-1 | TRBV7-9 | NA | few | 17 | TGTGCCAGCAGCTCCCGACCATCCCGACCTTCCTACAATGAGCAGTTCTTC | CASSSRPSRPSYNEQFF
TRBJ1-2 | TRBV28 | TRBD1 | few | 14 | TGTGCCAGCAGTACGGGACAGGGGGCGGAGGGCTACACCTTC | CASSTGQGAEGYTF